This T cell receptor beta chain was found in a study of CD8 T cells in ankylosing spondylitis. This clonotype was observed at least ten times. The V gene's germline CDR1 is LGHNA and CDR2 YSLEER. Between the trimmed V and J ends, which lost 2 bases and 7 bases, there was a span of 17 bases. The CDR3 has 15 residues. One entry per CDR3 protein, called by TCRdb with MiXCR from the 5' RACE reads. The repertoire holds some 140,000 distinct CDR3 sequences, with 6% to 8.5% as singletons. The chain has TRBV4-3 and TRBJ1-2, with a tentative D call TRBD1 (5 bases). This TCR came from a female donor with ankylosing spondylitis or in good health (not recorded which). Sequencing was performed on blood, either unsorted or a sorted T cell fraction (not recorded which). The DNA of the CDR3 is TGCGCCAGCAGCCAATTCTTCGGGTTGGGGCTTGGCTACACCTTC. As protein: CASSQFFGLGLGYTF.